This paragraph covers one T cell receptor beta chain sequence. The data were obtained in a study of shared clonotypes between healthy human individuals. The germline CDR1 and CDR2 sequences are SGHVS and FQNEAQ. V lost 1 base to trimming and J lost 0 bases, with 13 bases between them. This CDR3 is built from 16 residues. Produced via immunoSEQ multiplex PCR; TCRdb's table is partial and in-frame only. The sample has hundreds of thousands of clones, about 85% seen once. The source is a woman in her thirties or forties in good health. Some clones in this sample may be carry-over from other donors' samples. The sample comprised PBMCs. The J gene is TRBJ2-7, the V gene TRBV7-8, with D unclear. The CDR3 nucleotides are TGTGCCAGCAGCTTAGTTGTAACGGTGAGCTCCTACGAGCAGTACTTC. The encoded protein is CASSLVVTVSSYEQYF.